What follows are 28 T cell receptor beta chains derived from one specimen sequenced in a study of T cells in Graves' hyperthyroidism and ophthalmopathy. RNA transcripts served as the template for amplifying TCR beta CDR3 regions. The TCR CDR3 first-round RT-PCR relied on the HTBI primer set. TCRdb itself ran the multiplex PCR reads through MiXCR, one entry per CDR3 protein. The data contain some 570,000 distinct CDR3 sequences, more than 15% of them seen just once; the ten biggest clones take up 15% to 20%. Material: blood. The source is a woman between 18 and 30 years old with Graves' ophthalmopathy.

This clonotype was recorded a few times. The rearrangement joins TRBV7-9 to TRBJ2-7; D is possibly TRBD2 (5 bases). Trimming shortened V by 1 base and J by 3 bases, and 7 bases separated the two germline ends. The length of the CDR3 is 13 residues. Germline V gene data show CDR1 as SEHNR and CDR2 as FQNEAQ (reference sequence). CDR3 sequence: CASSLDGVYEQYF. DNA for the CDR3: TGTGCCAGCAGCTTAGACGGGGTCTACGAGCAGTACTTC.

On this clonotype itself: One junction end does not reproduce the germline sequence, and a read error may be involved. This rearrangement joins TRBV7-7 to TRBJ2-7, with 7 bases fitting TRBD1. The CDR3 sequence is 13 residues long. From germline, CDR1 is SSHAT and CDR2 FNYEAQ (reference sequence). The CDR3 bases are TGTGCTAGCAGCTCCGTAGGGGGCGGGGAGCAGTACTTC. Translating gives CASSSVGGGEQYF.

This clonotype was counted ten times or more. This chain uses TRBV13 with TRBJ1-2, with 8 bases aligning to TRBD1. V lost 5 bases to trimming and J lost 2 bases; unmatched junction nucleotides: 16. The CDR3 sequence is 18 residues long. Germline loops: CDR1 PRHDT, CDR2 FYEKMQ (reference sequence). The CDR3, as DNA: TGTGCCAGCAGCACCGCCGGACAGGGAATTCTAGAAAACTATGGCTACACCTTC. This encodes CASSTAGQGILENYGYTF.

The CDR3, as DNA: TGTGCCAGCAGTGACCAATACGAGCAGTACTTC. Residues: CASSDQYEQYF. This chain connects TRBV2 to TRBJ2-7; D remains ambiguous. V lost 3 bases and J lost 4, with 4 bases in between. This CDR3 region has 11 residues. Per germline, CDR1 SNHLY and CDR2 FYNNEI.

This clonotype was counted at least ten times. The chain is built from TRBV4-3 and TRBJ1-4; unclear D gene. CDR1 and CDR2 (germline): LGHNA, YSLEER. This CDR3 has 15 residues. V was cut by 4 bases and J by 5 bases, with 14 bases left in between. The CDR3 bases are TGCGCCAGCAGCCCCTCATTAGTATTGAATGAAAAACTGTTTTTT. Translated: CASSPSLVLNEKLFF.

This clonotype appeared a few times. At one end the junction does not follow the germline gene, possibly because of a read error. The chain is built from TRBV5-1 and TRBJ2-1; 9 nucleotides align to TRBD1. This CDR3 comprises 16 residues. Germline CDR1 and CDR2: SGHRS and YFSETQ. The CDR3 protein is CASSWKQGAEGNERFF. In DNA form, the CDR3 reads TGCGCCAGCAGCTGGAAACAGGGGGCTGAGGGCAATGAGCGGTTCTTC.

In this sample, this clonotype turned up a few times. This chain joins TRBV3-1 and TRBJ2-3; 8 bases agree with TRBD2. With V trimmed by 2 bases and J by 3 bases, 10 bases remained unmatched. The CDR3 consists of 17 residues. Germline V gives CDR1 LGHDT, CDR2 YNNKEL (reference sequence). As DNA, the CDR3 is TGTGCCAGCAGCCAATATCTCCTAGCGGGTAGGACAGATACGCAGTATTTT. This codes for CASSQYLLAGRTDTQYF.

V gene TRBV7-9 combines with J gene TRBJ2-7, with TRBD1 matching 8 bases. Germline lookup yields CDR1 SEHNR and CDR2 FQNEAQ (reference sequence). The CDR3 is made up of 17 amino acids. Trimming cost V 4 bases and J 1 base; bases outside gene matches: 12. The CDR3 sequence: CASSSFGPGTGSYEQYF. CDR3 coding DNA: TGTGCCAGCAGCTCCTTTGGGCCCGGGACAGGTTCCTACGAGCAGTACTTC.

This clonotype was recorded at least ten times. This chain connects TRBV12-3 or TRBV12-4 to TRBJ2-5, with 9 positions matching TRBD1. CDR3 length: 15 residues. Trimming removed 8 bases from V and 3 bases from J; junction bases left unmatched: 10. The CDR3 bases are TGTGCCAGCCGATCACAGGGGGCACCCGAAGAGACCCAGTACTTC. Protein product: CASRSQGAPEETQYF.

At least ten counts were recorded for this clonotype. CDR3: CASKGYGREETQYF. The CDR3 DNA sequence: TGTGCCAGCAAGGGGTACGGGAGGGAAGAGACCCAGTACTTC. The chain uses TRBV27 and TRBJ2-5; TRBD2 agrees at 8 bases. The junction had 7 bases not matched to a gene; V was cut back by 7 bases and J by 3 bases. Germline V gene lookup returns CDR1 MNHEY and CDR2 SMNVEV (reference sequence). The CDR3 covers 14 residues.

The sample holds many counts of this clonotype. The chain has TRBV20-1 and TRBJ2-1; 7 bases agree with TRBD1. Germline-derived CDR1 and CDR2 are DFQATT and SNEGSKA (reference sequence). This CDR3 comprises 12 residues. The CDR3 nucleotides read TGCAGAGGACAGGTAGACTACAATGAGCAGTTCTTC. It codes for CRGQVDYNEQFF.

The V call is TRBV4-2, the J call TRBJ2-7; 8 bases are a match to TRBD2. The CDR3 spans 15 residues. CDR1 and CDR2 (germline): LGHNA, YNFKEQ. V trimming: 6 bases; J trimming: 2 bases; junction bases outside the gene matches: 9. The CDR3 protein is CASSETGGDTYEQYF. CDR3 DNA: TGTGCCAGCAGTGAGACCGGGGGGGATACCTACGAGCAGTACTTC.

This clonotype has a count of ten or more. This chain joins TRBV30 and TRBJ1-1; D remains unclear. V lost 2 bases to trimming and J lost 4 bases, with 11 bases between them. Germline CDR1 is GTSNPN and CDR2 is SVGIG (reference sequence). The CDR3 totals 13 residues. The CDR3 loop reads CAWSWPVGTEAFF. CDR3 DNA: TGTGCCTGGAGTTGGCCAGTTGGCACTGAAGCTTTCTTT.

This clonotype was observed a handful of times. V gene TRBV29-1 combines with J gene TRBJ2-1; D is unresolved. Germline CDR1 SQVTM, CDR2 ANQGSEA. V gave up 2 bases and J gave up 3 bases, with 14 bases separating them. The CDR3 runs to 15 residues. CDR3 sequence reads: CSVEKTQLLYNEQFF. As DNA, the CDR3 is TGCAGCGTTGAAAAGACCCAACTACTCTACAATGAGCAGTTCTTC.

J is TRBJ2-1 and V is TRBV6-9; D remains unclear. CDR3 length: 18 residues. Germline CDR1 MNHGY, CDR2 SVAAGI. The V end was cut by 2 bases, the J end by 2 bases, with 19 bases between. DNA for the CDR3: TGTGCCAGCAGTTATGGTAAGGTTGCGGCAACGGCCTACAATGAGCAGTTCTTC. This codes for CASSYGKVAATAYNEQFF.

This clonotype has a handful of counts. V is TRBV12-3 or TRBV12-4 and J is TRBJ1-5, with D uncertain. This CDR3 region has 12 residues. Trimming removed 6 bases at V and 9 bases at J, with 12 bases between. CDR3 residues: CASSPGVRPQHF. CDR3 coding DNA: TGTGCCAGCAGCCCAGGAGTACGGCCCCAGCATTTT.

Comments on this clonotype: Possible read error: a much larger clone is one base away. The chain uses TRBV5-1 and TRBJ2-7; TRBD1 matches 8 bases. Germline CDR1 is SGHRS and CDR2 is YFSETQ. The ends lost 4 bases at V and 9 bases at J; junction bases unmatched: 12. This CDR3 contains 14 residues. The chain's CDR3 is CASSINRQGSGQYF. The CDR3 DNA is TGCGCCAGCAGCATAAACAGACAGGGGAGTGGGCAGTACTTC.

This clonotype was detected ten times or more. Here the CDR3 DNA reads TGTGCCAGCAGCTTCCCCGGCCGGGCCTACGAGCAGTACTTC. It is translated as CASSFPGRAYEQYF. The chain joins TRBV11-1 to TRBJ2-7; D call uncertain. Trimming took off 3 bases at V and 2 bases at J, with 11 bases between the two ends. CDR1 SGHAT and CDR2 FQDESV come from the germline V gene (reference sequence). The CDR3 has 14 residues.

In its sample, this clonotype was seen a few times. The gene calls are TRBV6-2 or TRBV6-3 and TRBJ1-5, with D hard to call. Germline CDR1 and CDR2: MNHEY and SVGEGT. This CDR3 comprises 14 residues. The V end lost 1 base, the J end lost 4 bases, and 8 bases lay between the germline ends. CDR3 sequence (DNA): TGTGCCAGCAGTTACTGGGAAGGGAATCAGCCCCAGCATTTT. Translated, it gives CASSYWEGNQPQHF.

The chain is built from TRBV6-1 and TRBJ2-5; 10 nucleotides align to TRBD1. V was pared by 5 bases and J by 11 bases, with 14 bases of the junction left unmatched. This CDR3 has 15 residues. CDR1 and CDR2 (germline): MNHNS, SASEGT. DNA of the CDR3: TGTGCCAGCAGTCCAAAAGACAGGGGGCTGAGAGAGCAGTACTTC. Its protein product is CASSPKDRGLREQYF.

This clonotype came up many times. The CDR3 coding sequence is TGTGCCAGCAGTATAGGGGGAGAGAACACTGAAGCTTTCTTT. Translated: CASSIGGENTEAFF. The chain employs TRBV3-1 and TRBJ1-1; tentatively, D is TRBD1 (6 bases). CDR3 length: 14 amino acids. The germline V and J ends were trimmed by 6 bases and 1 base, with 12 bases remaining between them. CDR1 is LGHDT and CDR2 is YNNKEL in the germline V gene (reference sequence).

The table lists this clonotype with a few counts. The genes are TRBV11-2 and TRBJ1-1; D may be TRBD1 (6 bases). There are 13 residues in the CDR3. V shed 5 bases and J shed 4 bases, with 11 bases lying between them. Germline loops: CDR1 SGHAT, CDR2 FQNNGV. Here the CDR3 reads CASSRGHGTEAFF. The CDR3 DNA reads as TGTGCCAGCAGCCGGGGGCATGGCACTGAAGCTTTCTTT.

To note about this clonotype: Its ends do not fully match the called genes, so a read error is possible. The chain recombines TRBV5-6 with TRBJ2-3; D unresolved. The CDR3 runs 14 residues. The V gene's germline CDR1 is SGHDT and CDR2 YYEEEE. CDR3 sequence reads: CACSENRRTDTQYF. DNA of the CDR3: TGTGCCTGCAGCGAAAACCGAAGGACAGATACGCAGTATTTT. Supplemented by reference TRBV5-6 and TRBJ2-3, the full variable domain reads DAGVTQSPTHLIKTRGQQVTLRCSPKSGHDTVSWYQQALGQGPQFIFQYYEEEERQRGNFPDRFSGHQFPNYSSELNVNALLLGDSALYLCACSENRRTDTQYFGPGTRLTVL.

This clonotype turned up a few times. The V gene is TRBV4-1, the J gene TRBJ1-1; 8 bases are shared with TRBD1. V trimming: 1 base; J trimming: 4 bases; junction bases outside the gene matches: 8. Per the germline V gene, CDR1 is MGHRA and CDR2 is YSYEKL. The CDR3 is made up of 16 amino acids. CDR3 bases: TGCGCCAGCAGCCAAGGAGGGGACAGGTCCCTCACTGAAGCTTTCTTT. It translates to CASSQGGDRSLTEAFF.

In its sample, this clonotype was seen a few times. CDR3 sequence: CSARPGQGNADTQYF. CDR3 sequence (DNA): TGCAGTGCTAGACCGGGACAGGGAAACGCAGATACGCAGTATTTT. The rearrangement uses TRBV20-1 and TRBJ2-3, with 9 bases matching TRBD1. V shed 2 bases and J 4 bases; nucleotides not matched to a gene: 7. The CDR3 contains 15 residues. Germline-derived CDR1 and CDR2 are DFQATT and SNEGSKA (reference sequence).

This clonotype has at least ten counts. The chain carries TRBV3-1 and TRBJ1-2; 7 nucleotides line up with TRBD1. The CDR3 covers 14 residues. The J segment lost 4 bases and the V segment lost 0 bases, leaving 2 bases of the junction unmatched. Germline V lookup: CDR1 LGHDT, CDR2 YNNKEL (reference sequence). CDR3 in amino acids: CASSQEQGLYGYTF. Written as DNA, the CDR3 is TGTGCCAGCAGCCAAGAACAGGGGCTCTATGGCTACACCTTC. Based on the CDR3 plus reference TRBV3-1 and TRBJ1-2, the full variable domain is DTAVSQTPKYLVTQMGNDKSIKCEQNLGHDTMYWYKQDSKKFLKIMFSYNNKELIINETVPNRFSPKSPDKAHLNLHINSLELGDSAVYFCASSQEQGLYGYTFGSGTRLTVV.

As concerns this clonotype: The CDR3 does not close with the conserved phenylalanine or tryptophan, likely indicating a read error. Here the CDR3 DNA reads TGCAGCGTTGAGGACCAGGGCTCCTACGAGCAGTACTCC. It encodes CSVEDQGSYEQYS. The V gene is TRBV29-1, the J gene TRBJ2-7; tentatively, D is TRBD1 (5 bases). V was shortened by 3 bases and J by 0 bases, with 9 bases between the two germline ends. This CDR3 region has 13 residues. Germline CDR1 and CDR2: SQVTM and ANQGSEA.

The chain links TRBV10-3 to TRBJ2-3; 9 nucleotides line up with TRBD2. This CDR3 has 17 amino acids. Looked up from germline, CDR1 is ENHRY and CDR2 is SYGVKD. The V gene end was trimmed by 7 bases and the J gene end by 5 bases; junction bases not matched to a gene: 16. The CDR3 spells CAITPGGSGSWGDTQYF. The CDR3 DNA reads TGTGCCATCACCCCAGGCGGTAGCGGGAGTTGGGGAGATACGCAGTATTTT.